Following are 18 T cell receptor beta chains from one sample sequenced in a study of cytomegalovirus exposure and HLA in healthy donors. PCR primers comprised 60 Vbeta and 13 Jbeta primers. Sequenced by immunoSEQ multiplex PCR; TCRdb stores in-frame clones only, minus some. Of more than 100,000 clones detected, about 74% appear once; the ten largest clones hold roughly 0.9%. The specimen was PBMCs. The receptors were sampled from a woman aged 55-69 years in good health and CMV-seronegative.

The chain combines TRBV7-9 with TRBJ2-5, with a weak D call TRBD2 (6 bases). The CDR3 is made up of 14 amino acids. V gave up 8 bases and J gave up 1 base, with 14 bases separating them. Germline V gives CDR1 SEHNR, CDR2 FQNEAQ (reference sequence). CDR3 protein: CASGWPGAQETQYF. The DNA of the CDR3 is TGTGCCAGCGGCTGGCCGGGAGCCCAAGAGACCCAGTACTTC.

The chain employs TRBV5-6 and TRBJ1-4; possibly TRBD1 for D (6 bases). CDR3 length: 14 residues. CDR1 is SGHDT and CDR2 is YYEEEE in the germline V gene. Trimming stripped 7 bases from V and 2 bases from J, with 12 bases between. The CDR3 DNA follows: TGTGCCAGCGGCCGAAGGGGGACTAATGAAAAACTGTTTTTT. The encoded protein is CASGRRGTNEKLFF.

Here the CDR3 reads CASLPGGAGGWRTGELFF. CDR3 DNA sequence: TGCGCCAGCCTTCCGGGGGGAGCGGGAGGTTGGCGCACCGGGGAGCTGTTTTTT. The V and J genes are TRBV5-1 and TRBJ2-2; 9 nucleotides agree with TRBD2. Germline values: CDR1 SGHRS, CDR2 YFSETQ. The length of the CDR3 is 18 residues. V lost 7 bases to trimming and J lost 4 bases; unmatched junction nucleotides: 17. The full variable domain, in which reference TRBV5-1 and TRBJ2-2 provide the parts outside the CDR3, is KAGVTQTPRYLIKTRGQQVTLSCSPISGHRSVSWYQQTPGQGLQFLFEYFSETQRNKGNFPGRFSGRQFSNSRSEMNVSTLELGDSALYLCASLPGGAGGWRTGELFFGEGSRLTVL.

The rearrangement links TRBV27 to TRBJ1-2; tentative D call: TRBD1 (6 bases). Germline loops: CDR1 MNHEY, CDR2 SMNVEV (reference sequence). CDR3 length equals 15 residues. V was clipped by 0 bases and J by 8 bases, with 16 bases between them. The CDR3 is CASSLSATGIGGYTF. CDR3 DNA: TGTGCCAGCAGTTTATCTGCGACAGGTATCGGGGGCTACACCTTC.

V is TRBV28 and J is TRBJ2-7; TRBD1 is a possible D gene (5 bases). Germline CDR1 reads MDHEN; CDR2 reads SYDVKM. Between the trimmed V and J ends, which lost 1 base and 6 bases, there was a span of 7 bases. The CDR3 covers 12 residues. This chain's CDR3 is CASSLSGPEQYF. The CDR3 region has the DNA TGTGCCAGCAGTTTATCAGGGCCCGAGCAGTACTTC.

V is TRBV18 and J is TRBJ1-1, with TRBD1 matching over 7 bases. The CDR3 is 12 amino acids. Germline trimming cut 3 bases from V and 9 bases from J; bases unmatched to any gene: 4. Germline CDR1 reads KGHSH; CDR2 reads LQKENI. The CDR3 region has the DNA TGTGCCAGCTCACCGGGGGACAGTCAAGCTTTCTTT. Translated: CASSPGDSQAFF.

The rearrangement joins TRBV12-2 to TRBJ1-1. TRBV12-2 counts as a pseudogene. The CDR3 runs 13 residues. DNA of the CDR3: TGTGCAAGTCGCTTAGTCACCTTAGCTGAAGCTTTCTTT. Its protein is CASRLVTLAEAFF.

CDR3 nucleotides: TGTGCCAGCAGTCCCGACAGCAGCGAGCAGTACTTC. Amino acids: CASSPDSSEQYF. The V gene is TRBV6-1, the J gene TRBJ2-7, with D possibly TRBD1 on 5 matching bases. Germline lookup yields CDR1 MNHNS and CDR2 SASEGT. Trimming shortened V by 5 bases and J by 6 bases, and 11 bases separated the two germline ends. This CDR3 comprises 12 residues.

Remarks on this clone: The CDR3 ends on some other residue instead of the conserved phenylalanine or tryptophan, so this is likely a read error. Because the CDR3's place on the DNA is in doubt, the DNA is left out and the CDR3 is given as listed by TCRdb. J is TRBJ2-7 and V is TRBV10-3; TRBD1, the table's D call, lacks a check against the DNA. CDR1 ENHRY and CDR2 SYGVKD come from the germline V gene. The CDR3 adds up to 13 amino acids, both ends counted. This CDR3 is CAISESKGQGVLL.

CDR3 in amino acids: CASSAGGSGTDTQYF. In DNA, the CDR3 is TGTGCCAGCAGTGCGGGAGGGTCTGGCACAGATACGCAGTATTTT. This chain joins TRBV6-1 and TRBJ2-3; TRBD2 matches 8 bases. Unmatched junction bases numbered 4, after V lost 4 bases and J lost 1 base. CDR3 length: 15 residues. Germline CDR1 and CDR2: MNHNS and SASEGT.

V gene TRBV28 combines with J gene TRBJ1-5; D might be TRBD1 (6 bases). The germline V gene encodes CDR1 MDHEN and CDR2 SYDVKM. The CDR3 covers 16 residues. The ends were cut back, 4 bases at V and 5 bases at J, with 18 bases in the middle. This CDR3 is CASSYPGGGSDQPQHF. CDR3 coding DNA: TGTGCCAGCAGTTACCCCGGGGGGGGCTCCGATCAGCCCCAGCATTTT.

The chain links TRBV19 to TRBJ1-1; 8 nucleotides line up with TRBD1. The CDR3 length is 14 residues. Per the germline V gene, CDR1 is LNHDA and CDR2 is SQIVND (reference sequence). The V gene end was trimmed by 3 bases and the J gene end by 11 bases; junction bases not matched to a gene: 11. The CDR3 here is CASSMGTGGGGAFF. CDR3 DNA sequence: TGTGCCAGTAGTATGGGGACAGGTGGCGGCGGGGCTTTCTTT. Drawing the rest from reference TRBV19 and TRBJ1-1, the complete variable domain is DGGITQSPKYLFRKEGQNVTLSCEQNLNHDAMYWYRQDPGQGLRLIYYSQIVNDFQKGDIAEGYSVSREKKESFPLTVTSAQKNPTAFYLCASSMGTGGGGAFFGQGTRLTVV.

V and J are TRBV30 and TRBJ2-5, with D perhaps TRBD2 (7 bases). CDR3 length: 14 residues. With 5 bases removed from V and 5 bases from J, the gap between germline ends came to 18 bases. Germline CDR1 and CDR2: GTSNPN and SVGIG (reference sequence). The DNA of the CDR3 is TGTGCCTGGCGGACGGGGGGCGCTTGGGAGACCCAGTACTTC. Translation gives CAWRTGGAWETQYF. Supplemented by reference TRBV30 and TRBJ2-5, the full variable domain reads SQTIHQWPATLVQPVGSPLSLECTVEGTSNPNLYWYRQAAGRGLQLLFYSVGIGQISSEVPQNLSASRPQDRQFILSSKKLLLSDSGFYLCAWRTGGAWETQYFGPGTRLLVL.

The chain is built from TRBV6-5 and TRBJ2-1; tentatively, D is TRBD2 (6 bases). This CDR3 contains 13 residues. Germline CDR1 and CDR2: MNHEY and SVGAGI. The V and J ends lost 5 bases and 2 bases respectively, with 7 bases between them. The CDR3 reads CASSREPYNEQFF. The CDR3, as DNA: TGTGCCAGCAGTCGGGAGCCCTACAATGAGCAGTTCTTC.

This sequence joins TRBV7-2 and TRBJ2-1, with D tentatively TRBD1 (5 bases). CDR1 and CDR2 from the germline V gene are SGHTA and FQGNSA. The CDR3 extends over 17 amino acids. The germline V and J ends were trimmed by 2 bases and 2 bases, with 16 bases remaining between them. CDR3 DNA sequence: TGTGCCAGCAGCTTAAGGGGCAGGGCGACACCCTACAATGAGCAGTTCTTC. This sequence encodes CASSLRGRATPYNEQFF. Supplemented by reference TRBV7-2 and TRBJ2-1, the full variable domain reads GAGVSQSPSNKVTEKGKDVELRCDPISGHTALYWYRQSLGQGLEFLIYFQGNSAPDKSGLPSDRFSAERTGGSVSTLTIQRTQQEDSAVYLCASSLRGRATPYNEQFFGPGTRLTVL.

The chain combines TRBV5-1 with TRBJ2-7, with D perhaps matching TRBD1 (5 bases). With 7 bases removed from V and 3 bases from J, the gap between germline ends came to 11 bases. The germline V gene has CDR1 SGHRS and CDR2 YFSETQ. This CDR3 comprises 12 residues. The CDR3 here is CASGKDNYEQYF. CDR3 bases: TGCGCCAGCGGGAAGGACAACTACGAGCAGTACTTC.

This clone has only a few counts. The chain recombines TRBV30 with TRBJ2-5, with 9 bases fitting TRBD1. The CDR3 has 18 residues. Germline CDR1 reads GTSNPN; CDR2 reads SVGIG (reference sequence). Trimming removed 0 bases from V and 1 base from J; junction bases left unmatched: 12. CDR3 nucleotide sequence: TGTGCCTGGAGTGTGGGGCGGCGCCCGACAGGGGGCCAAGAGACCCAGTACTTC. Translated, it gives CAWSVGRRPTGGQETQYF. The full variable domain, its missing parts supplied by reference TRBV30 and TRBJ2-5, is SQTIHQWPATLVQPVGSPLSLECTVEGTSNPNLYWYRQAAGRGLQLLFYSVGIGQISSEVPQNLSASRPQDRQFILSSKKLLLSDSGFYLCAWSVGRRPTGGQETQYFGPGTRLLVL.

This sequence joins TRBV5-5 and TRBJ2-1; 13 bases match TRBD2. The CDR3 spans 18 residues. Trimming cost V 4 bases and J 0 bases; bases outside gene matches: 7. CDR1 is SGHKS and CDR2 is YYEKEE in the germline V gene (reference sequence). This CDR3 reads CASSLGTSGKSSYNEQFF. CDR3 DNA: TGTGCCAGCAGCCTAGGGACTAGCGGGAAGAGCTCCTACAATGAGCAGTTCTTC.